What follows are 26 T cell receptor beta chains derived from one specimen sequenced in a study of T cells after yellow fever vaccination (dated by TCRdb to the late 2010s). To prepare the library, 5' RACE was applied. The instrument was an Illumina HiSeq 2500. The public reads were reprocessed in TCRdb via fastp at Q25 and MiXCR, keeping in-frame beta chains. Each CDR3 protein gets just one entry, which takes the most common genes and DNA from the rows behind it. A total of hundreds of thousands of distinct CDR3 sequences appear in this sample, approximately 13% of them only once. The biggest ten clones account for approximately 15% of the sample. Read against the paper, the sample's treatment or condition label means: live attenuated yellow fever vaccine strain. The sample consisted of PBMCs, taken on the day of the yellow fever booster vaccination. All receptors derive from a man aged 25-40 years who received the YFV17D yellow fever vaccine.

The sample holds many counts of this clonotype. V gene TRBV7-8 combines with J gene TRBJ2-3; D gene uncertain. The CDR3 is made up of 13 amino acids. Germline-derived CDR1 and CDR2 are SGHVS and FQNEAQ. Trimming left V 2 bases short and J 5 bases short, with 8 bases between. CDR3 sequence: CASSLWAIDTQYF. Written as DNA, the CDR3 is TGTGCCAGCAGCTTATGGGCTATAGATACGCAGTATTTT. The whole variable domain, filled in from reference TRBV7-8 and TRBJ2-3, reads GAGVSQSPRYKVAKRGQDVALRCDPISGHVSLFWYQQALGQGPEFLTYFQNEAQLDKSGLPSDRFFAERPEGSVSTLKIQRTQQEDSAVYLCASSLWAIDTQYFGPGTRLTVL.

This clonotype was counted a few times. The chain employs TRBV7-2 and TRBJ1-3; D is undetermined. V was trimmed by 1 base and J by 0 bases, leaving 13 bases between them. This CDR3 has 17 residues. The germline V gene has CDR1 SGHTA and CDR2 FQGNSA. The DNA of the CDR3 is TGTGCCAGCAGCTTAGTAAGAGGAGGCCACTCTGGAAACACCATATATTTT. This translates into CASSLVRGGHSGNTIYF.

V and J are TRBV6-2 or TRBV6-3 and TRBJ2-5, with D possibly being TRBD2 (5 bases). This CDR3 is built from 15 residues. The V end lost 5 bases, the J end lost 4 bases, and 17 bases lay between the germline ends. Looked up from germline, CDR1 is MNHEY and CDR2 is SVGEGT. In nucleotides, the CDR3 is TGTGCCAGCAGTGAGGGCAGCGGTCGGAGAGAGACCCAGTACTTC. This gives the protein CASSEGSGRRETQYF.

The rearrangement uses TRBV10-3 and TRBJ1-5; D is unclear. The germline CDR1 and CDR2 sequences are ENHRY and SYGVKD. Trimming took off 0 bases at V and 7 bases at J, with 13 bases between the two ends. This CDR3 spans 15 amino acids. DNA for the CDR3: TGTGCCATCAGTGAGTCAGCCCCAAACGGACAGCCCCAGCATTTT. Its translation is CAISESAPNGQPQHF.

This clonotype was observed at least ten times. This chain links TRBV9 with TRBJ2-3; TRBD2 matches at 10 bases. The CDR3 is 15 amino acids. V was pared by 2 bases and J by 3 bases, with 3 bases of the junction left unmatched. CDR1 and CDR2 (germline): SGDLS, YYNGEE. The CDR3 region has the DNA TGTGCCAGCAGCGTCAGCGGGAGGGCAACAGATACGCAGTATTTT. Protein sequence: CASSVSGRATDTQYF.

The chain employs TRBV7-8 and TRBJ1-2; the D is unclear. Germline assignment: CDR1 SGHVS and CDR2 FQNEAQ. The V end was cut by 4 bases, the J end by 4 bases, with 10 bases between. This CDR3 spans 13 amino acids. The CDR3 is CASSSGSTYGYTF. CDR3 in DNA: TGTGCCAGCAGCTCCGGAAGTACCTATGGCTACACCTTC.

The gene calls are TRBV19 and TRBJ2-3; 7 bases match TRBD1. The CDR3 length is 14 residues. V lost 5 bases, J lost 6 bases, and 8 bases stayed unmatched. Germline V CDR1 and CDR2: LNHDA, SQIVND (reference sequence). The CDR3 region has the DNA TGTGCCAGTAGTCCTACAGGGGAGATGGATACGCAGTATTTT. Protein product: CASSPTGEMDTQYF.

This clonotype was observed a handful of times. The chain uses TRBV11-3 and TRBJ2-1; no definite D call. The germline CDR1 and CDR2 sequences are SGHNT and YENEEA. This CDR3 has 15 residues. Trimming cost V 1 base and J 4 bases, with 11 bases left between them. CDR3 sequence (DNA): TGTGCCAGCAGCTTAGGCTATTCGAAATACAATGAGCAGTTCTTC. Encoded protein: CASSLGYSKYNEQFF. Variable domain in full (rest from reference TRBV11-3 and TRBJ2-1): EAGVVQSPRYKIIEKKQPVAFWCNPISGHNTLYWYLQNLGQGPELLIRYENEEAVDDSQLPKDRFSAERLKGVDSTLKIQPAELGDSAVYLCASSLGYSKYNEQFFGPGTRLTVL.

V usage is TRBV12-3 or TRBV12-4 and J usage is TRBJ1-5; weak D call: TRBD1 (5 bases). This CDR3 is built from 14 residues. V was shortened by 2 bases and J by 5 bases, with 10 bases between the two germline ends. As DNA, the CDR3 is TGTGCCAGCAGTTTACAGGGAACCCATCAGCCCCAGCATTTT. Amino acids: CASSLQGTHQPQHF.

The CDR3: CASSVGTGGSGANVLTF. The DNA for the CDR3 is TGTGCCAGCAGTGTGGGGACAGGGGGCTCTGGGGCCAACGTCCTGACTTTC. This chain uses TRBV28 with TRBJ2-6, with 11 bases fitting TRBD1. Trimming at V came to 5 bases and at J to 0 bases, leaving 3 bases not matched to a gene. The CDR3 is 17 amino acids. Germline CDR1 MDHEN, CDR2 SYDVKM.

The rearrangement joins TRBV6-5 to TRBJ2-7, with unresolved D. The germline V gene has CDR1 MNHEY and CDR2 SVGAGI. With 4 bases removed from V and 3 bases from J, the gap between germline ends came to 13 bases. The CDR3 runs to 14 residues. CDR3 region: CASSSLGLDYEQYF. DNA for the CDR3: TGTGCCAGCAGTTCTTTAGGGCTCGACTACGAGCAGTACTTC.

This clonotype appeared once. The chain employs TRBV25-1 and TRBJ2-7, with 7 nucleotides matching TRBD1. This CDR3 has 14 residues. V was clipped by 6 bases and J by 2 bases; unmatched bases: 7. Germline CDR1 is MGHDK and CDR2 is SYGVNS. The CDR3: CASRETGSTYEQYF. In DNA form, the CDR3 reads TGTGCCAGCAGGGAGACAGGGTCCACCTACGAGCAGTACTTC.

This clonotype was recorded many times. CDR3 loop: CASRTGTVPQETQYF. The CDR3 region has the DNA TGTGCCAGCAGAACCGGGACAGTACCCCAAGAGACCCAGTACTTC. The chain links TRBV12-3 or TRBV12-4 to TRBJ2-5; 7 bases are shared with TRBD1. This CDR3 comprises 15 residues. Germline trimming cut 6 bases from V and 1 base from J; bases unmatched to any gene: 8.

This chain joins TRBV29-1 and TRBJ2-7, with D possibly matching TRBD1 (7 bases). CDR1 and CDR2 (germline): SQVTM, ANQGSEA. The CDR3 runs to 13 residues. With 6 bases removed from V and 0 bases from J, the gap between germline ends came to 12 bases. CDR3 sequence reads: CSVGGQSSYEQYF. CDR3 sequence (DNA): TGCAGCGTGGGGGGACAGTCCTCCTACGAGCAGTACTTC.

In its sample, this clonotype was seen a few times. The chain has TRBV28 and TRBJ2-3; TRBD2 is a possible D gene (5 bases). Germline values: CDR1 MDHEN, CDR2 SYDVKM. The CDR3 is made up of 14 amino acids. Trimming took off 6 bases at V and 1 base at J, with 11 bases between the two ends. The CDR3 DNA follows: TGTGCCAGCAGATCGAGACTACGCACAGATACGCAGTATTTT. As protein: CASRSRLRTDTQYF.

V and J are TRBV5-6 and TRBJ1-5, with 7 bases matching TRBD1. CDR3 length: 15 residues. CDR1 SGHDT and CDR2 YYEEEE come from the germline V gene. The junction had 3 bases not matched to a gene; V was cut back by 0 bases and J by 3 bases. CDR3: CASSLGQGYNQPQHF. Written as DNA, the CDR3 is TGTGCCAGCAGCTTGGGACAGGGTTACAATCAGCCCCAGCATTTT. The entire variable domain, with the rest obtained from reference TRBV5-6 and TRBJ1-5, is as follows: DAGVTQSPTHLIKTRGQQVTLRCSPKSGHDTVSWYQQALGQGPQFIFQYYEEEERQRGNFPDRFSGHQFPNYSSELNVNALLLGDSALYLCASSLGQGYNQPQHFGDGTRLSIL.

The chain recombines TRBV20-1 with TRBJ2-5, with TRBD1 matching 7 bases. V lost 6 bases, J lost 1 base, and 8 bases stayed unmatched. Germline CDR1 reads DFQATT; CDR2 reads SNEGSKA (reference sequence). The CDR3 consists of 14 residues. CDR3 in amino acids: CSAPRKGAQETQYF. DNA for the CDR3: TGCAGTGCCCCACGCAAGGGGGCCCAAGAGACCCAGTACTTC.

The V and J genes are TRBV7-8 and TRBJ2-5, with 14 nucleotides matching TRBD2. Germline V gene lookup returns CDR1 SGHVS and CDR2 FQNEAQ. The CDR3 has 20 amino acids. V gave up 2 bases and J gave up 4 bases; unmatched junction bases: 15. The CDR3 DNA is TGTGCCAGCAGCTTAATGGAGGTCTGGGGACTAGCGGGAGAGGGAGAGACCCAGTACTTC. Encoded protein: CASSLMEVWGLAGEGETQYF.

This clonotype was detected ten times or more. This chain joins TRBV5-1 and TRBJ2-5; 7 positions agree with TRBD2. The V gene end was trimmed by 4 bases and the J gene end by 2 bases; junction bases not matched to a gene: 8. Germline V CDR1 and CDR2: SGHRS, YFSETQ. This CDR3 region has 15 residues. CDR3 DNA sequence: TGCGCCAGCAGCCAACCCTCTAGCGGACAAGAGACCCAGTACTTC. Translated: CASSQPSSGQETQYF.

This clonotype was observed a handful of times. The gene calls are TRBV5-1 and TRBJ2-2; D uncertain. V lost 3 bases and J lost 3, with 12 bases in between. Per germline, CDR1 SGHRS and CDR2 YFSETQ. The length of the CDR3 is 15 residues. CDR3 region: CASSSPEGYTGELFF. For the CDR3, the DNA is TGCGCCAGCAGCTCGCCGGAAGGGTACACCGGGGAGCTGTTTTTT.

This clonotype was seen only a few times. This chain uses TRBV4-3 with TRBJ2-3; a weak D match, TRBD2 (6 bases). Germline V gene sequence: CDR1 LGHNA, CDR2 YSLEER. There are 12 residues in the CDR3. V gave up 2 bases and J gave up 10 bases, with 10 bases separating them. CDR3 nucleotide sequence: TGCGCCAGCAGCCAACCGGGACTCCCGCAGTATTTT. Translating it yields CASSQPGLPQYF.

There are many counts of this clonotype. CDR3 protein: CSARLAGGPSIQYF. The DNA of the CDR3 is TGCAGTGCTAGACTAGCGGGAGGGCCGAGCATTCAGTACTTC. V gene TRBV20-1 combines with J gene TRBJ2-4; TRBD2 matches at 12 bases. Per the germline V gene, CDR1 is DFQATT and CDR2 is SNEGSKA (reference sequence). Trimming cost V 2 bases and J 9 bases; bases outside gene matches: 5. There are 14 residues in the CDR3.

The chain links TRBV14 to TRBJ2-2; D ambiguous. CDR3 length: 12 residues. Trimming took off 3 bases at V and 7 bases at J, with 6 bases between the two ends. Germline V gene data show CDR1 as SGHDN and CDR2 as FVKESK. CDR3 amino acids: CASSHRHGELFF. CDR3 DNA: TGTGCCAGCAGCCACAGGCACGGGGAGCTGTTTTTT.

This clonotype has a handful of counts. This chain joins TRBV5-1 and TRBJ2-7, with 8 bases that match TRBD2. Germline values: CDR1 SGHRS, CDR2 YFSETQ. CDR3 length equals 14 residues. Unmatched junction bases numbered 7, after V lost 4 bases and J lost 4 bases. This CDR3 is CASSQFGRGYEQYF. CDR3 DNA: TGCGCCAGCAGCCAATTCGGGAGGGGTTACGAGCAGTACTTC.

This clonotype showed up just a few times. The rearrangement joins TRBV18 to TRBJ1-1, with 7 bases lining up with TRBD1. Per the germline V gene, CDR1 is KGHSH and CDR2 is LQKENI. This CDR3 is built from 14 residues. Trimming removed 5 bases from V and 4 bases from J; junction bases left unmatched: 7. CDR3 sequence (DNA): TGTGCCAGCTCAGAACAGGGGATGGGCACTGAAGCTTTCTTT. Protein sequence: CASSEQGMGTEAFF. Drawing the rest from reference TRBV18 and TRBJ1-1, the complete variable domain is NAGVMQNPRHLVRRRGQEARLRCSPMKGHSHVYWYRQLPEEGLKFMVYLQKENIIDESGMPKERFSAEFPKEGPSILRIQQVVRGDSAAYFCASSEQGMGTEAFFGQGTRLTVV.

This CDR3 is CASSFAGGVEQFF. The CDR3, as DNA: TGTGCCAGCAGCTTTGCGGGAGGCGTTGAGCAGTTCTTC. The chain links TRBV7-9 to TRBJ2-1, with 8 bases lining up with TRBD2. CDR1 and CDR2 from the germline V gene are SEHNR and FQNEAQ (reference sequence). The CDR3 is 13 amino acids. J gave up 9 bases and V 3 bases, and 4 bases lay outside the gene matches.